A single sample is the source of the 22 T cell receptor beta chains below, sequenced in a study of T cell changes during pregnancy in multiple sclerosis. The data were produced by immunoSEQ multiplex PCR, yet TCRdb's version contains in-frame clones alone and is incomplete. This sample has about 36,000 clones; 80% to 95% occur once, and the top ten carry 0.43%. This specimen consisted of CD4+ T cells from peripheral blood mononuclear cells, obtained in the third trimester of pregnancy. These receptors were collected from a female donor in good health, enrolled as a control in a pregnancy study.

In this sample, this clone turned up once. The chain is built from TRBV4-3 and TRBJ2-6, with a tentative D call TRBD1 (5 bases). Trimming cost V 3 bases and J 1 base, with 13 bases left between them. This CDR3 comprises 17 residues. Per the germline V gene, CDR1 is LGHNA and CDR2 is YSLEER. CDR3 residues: CASSQDVGRSGANVLTF. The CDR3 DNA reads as TGCGCCAGCAGCCAGGACGTGGGGCGATCTGGGGCCAACGTCCTGACTTTC.

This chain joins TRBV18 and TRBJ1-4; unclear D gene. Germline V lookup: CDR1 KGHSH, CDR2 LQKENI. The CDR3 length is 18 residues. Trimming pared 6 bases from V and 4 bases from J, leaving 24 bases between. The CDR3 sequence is CASSLRETALNGNEKLFF. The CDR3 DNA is TGTGCCAGCTCCCTCCGGGAGACCGCCCTCAATGGTAATGAAAAACTGTTTTTT. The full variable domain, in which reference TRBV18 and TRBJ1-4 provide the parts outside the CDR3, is NAGVMQNPRHLVRRRGQEARLRCSPMKGHSHVYWYRQLPEEGLKFMVYLQKENIIDESGMPKERFSAEFPKEGPSILRIQQVVRGDSAAYFCASSLRETALNGNEKLFFGSGTQLSVL.

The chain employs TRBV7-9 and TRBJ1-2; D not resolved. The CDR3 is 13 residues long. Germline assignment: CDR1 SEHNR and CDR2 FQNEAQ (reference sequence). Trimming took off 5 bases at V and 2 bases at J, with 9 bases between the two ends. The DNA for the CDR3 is TGTGCCAGCAGCCCCGACGGGAACTATGGCTACACCTTC. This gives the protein CASSPDGNYGYTF.

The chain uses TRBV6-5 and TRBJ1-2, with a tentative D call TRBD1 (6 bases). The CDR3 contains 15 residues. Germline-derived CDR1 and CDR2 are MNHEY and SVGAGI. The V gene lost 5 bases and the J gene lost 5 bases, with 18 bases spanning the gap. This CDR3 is CASSPPGTGYYGYTF. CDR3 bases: TGTGCCAGCAGTCCCCCGGGCACAGGGTATTATGGCTACACCTTC.

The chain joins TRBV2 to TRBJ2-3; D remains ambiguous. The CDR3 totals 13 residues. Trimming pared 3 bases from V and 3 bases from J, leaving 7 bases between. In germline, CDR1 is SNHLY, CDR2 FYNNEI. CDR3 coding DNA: TGTGCCAGCAGTGACGACGGGACAGATACGCAGTATTTT. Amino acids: CASSDDGTDTQYF.

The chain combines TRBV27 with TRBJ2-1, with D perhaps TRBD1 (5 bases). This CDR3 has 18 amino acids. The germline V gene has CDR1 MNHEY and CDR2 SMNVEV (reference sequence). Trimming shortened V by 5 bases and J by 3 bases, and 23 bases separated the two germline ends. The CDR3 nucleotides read TGTGCCAGCAGTACACCGATGCCGGGCAGGGTAGGCTACAATGAGCAGTTCTTC. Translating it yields CASSTPMPGRVGYNEQFF.

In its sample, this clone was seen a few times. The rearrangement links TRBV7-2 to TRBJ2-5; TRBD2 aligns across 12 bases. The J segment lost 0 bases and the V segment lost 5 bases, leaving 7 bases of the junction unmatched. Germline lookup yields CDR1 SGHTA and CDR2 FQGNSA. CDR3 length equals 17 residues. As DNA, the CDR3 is TGTGCCAGCAGCGGAGCCGGACTAGCGGGGTACCAAGAGACCCAGTACTTC. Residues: CASSGAGLAGYQETQYF.

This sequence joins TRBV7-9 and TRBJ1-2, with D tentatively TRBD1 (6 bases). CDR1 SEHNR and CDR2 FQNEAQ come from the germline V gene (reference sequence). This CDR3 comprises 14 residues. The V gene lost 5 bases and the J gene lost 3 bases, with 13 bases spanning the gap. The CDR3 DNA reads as TGTGCCAGCAGCAGGGGGGGAGGGTACTATGGCTACACCTTC. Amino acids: CASSRGGGYYGYTF.

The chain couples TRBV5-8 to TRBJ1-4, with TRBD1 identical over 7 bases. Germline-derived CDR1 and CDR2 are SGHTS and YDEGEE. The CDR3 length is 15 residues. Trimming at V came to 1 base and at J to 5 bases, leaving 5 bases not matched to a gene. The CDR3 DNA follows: TGTGCCAGCAGCTTGTTGGGGACAGTAAATGAAAAACTGTTTTTT. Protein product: CASSLLGTVNEKLFF.

CDR3 in amino acids: CASSLYQGTLNDGYTF. In nucleotides, the CDR3 is TGTGCCAGCAGTTTATACCAGGGAACCCTTAATGATGGCTACACCTTC. The rearrangement joins TRBV27 to TRBJ1-2, with D maybe TRBD1 (5 bases). This CDR3 spans 16 amino acids. The germline V and J ends were trimmed by 1 base and 6 bases, with 18 bases remaining between them. Germline V gene data show CDR1 as MNHEY and CDR2 as SMNVEV (reference sequence).

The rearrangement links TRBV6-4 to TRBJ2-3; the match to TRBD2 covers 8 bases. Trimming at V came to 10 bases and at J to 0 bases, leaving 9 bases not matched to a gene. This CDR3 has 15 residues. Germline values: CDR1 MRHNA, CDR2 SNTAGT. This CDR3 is CAIFSGISSTDTQYF. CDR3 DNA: TGTGCCATCTTTAGCGGGATTTCTAGCACAGATACGCAGTATTTT.

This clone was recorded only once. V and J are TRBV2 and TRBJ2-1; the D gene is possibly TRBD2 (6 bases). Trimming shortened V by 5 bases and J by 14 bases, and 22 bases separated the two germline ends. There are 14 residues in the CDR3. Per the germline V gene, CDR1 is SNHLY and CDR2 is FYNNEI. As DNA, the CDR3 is TGTGCCAGCAGTCCCAGACTAGATCGTTCGAGCAAGTTCTTC. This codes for CASSPRLDRSSKFF. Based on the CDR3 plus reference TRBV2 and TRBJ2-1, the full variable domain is EPEVTQTPSHQVTQMGQEVILRCVPISNHLYFYWYRQILGQKVEFLVSFYNNEISEKSEIFDDQFSVERPDGSNFTLKIRSTKLEDSAMYFCASSPRLDRSSKFFGPGTRLTVL.

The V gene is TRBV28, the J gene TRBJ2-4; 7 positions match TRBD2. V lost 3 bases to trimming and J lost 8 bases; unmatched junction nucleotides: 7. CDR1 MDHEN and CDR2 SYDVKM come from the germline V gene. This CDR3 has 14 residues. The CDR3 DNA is TGTGCCAGCAGTTTCATAGCGGGTAACCACATTCAGTACTTC. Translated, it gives CASSFIAGNHIQYF.

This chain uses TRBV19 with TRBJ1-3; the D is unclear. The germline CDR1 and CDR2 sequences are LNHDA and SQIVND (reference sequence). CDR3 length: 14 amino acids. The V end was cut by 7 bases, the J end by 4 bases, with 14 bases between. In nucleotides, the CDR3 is TGTGCCAGTACTCGCCTCTCGAGGGGAAACACCATATATTTT. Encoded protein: CASTRLSRGNTIYF.

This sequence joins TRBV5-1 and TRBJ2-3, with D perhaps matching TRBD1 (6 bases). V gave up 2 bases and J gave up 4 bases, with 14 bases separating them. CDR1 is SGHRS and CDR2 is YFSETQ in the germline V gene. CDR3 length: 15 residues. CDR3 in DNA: TGCGCCAGCAGCTTCGGACAGCCAGGGGCAGATACGCAGTATTTT. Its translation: CASSFGQPGADTQYF.

CDR3 residues: CASTTNREYAGELFF. CDR3 coding DNA: TGTGCCAGTACCACTAACAGGGAATATGCCGGGGAGCTGTTTTTT. The V gene is TRBV19, the J gene TRBJ2-2; possible D gene TRBD1, 6 bases. Trimming shortened V by 7 bases and J by 6 bases, and 18 bases separated the two germline ends. From germline, CDR1 is LNHDA and CDR2 SQIVND (reference sequence). This CDR3 has 15 residues.

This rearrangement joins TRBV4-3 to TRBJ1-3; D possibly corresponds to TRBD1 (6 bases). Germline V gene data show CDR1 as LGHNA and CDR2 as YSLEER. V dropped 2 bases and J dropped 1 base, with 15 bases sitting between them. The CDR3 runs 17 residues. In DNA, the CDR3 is TGCGCCAGCAGCCAATTCTGGGGGCCCGGATCTGGAAACACCATATATTTT. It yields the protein CASSQFWGPGSGNTIYF.

In DNA form, the CDR3 reads TGCAGCGGGTGGGACAGAGAGCAGTTCTTC. Amino acids: CSGWDREQFF. This chain links TRBV29-1 with TRBJ2-1, with 7 bases matching TRBD1. Germline CDR1 and CDR2: SQVTM and ANQGSEA. With V trimmed by 7 bases and J by 10 bases, 4 bases remained unmatched. The CDR3 has 10 residues.

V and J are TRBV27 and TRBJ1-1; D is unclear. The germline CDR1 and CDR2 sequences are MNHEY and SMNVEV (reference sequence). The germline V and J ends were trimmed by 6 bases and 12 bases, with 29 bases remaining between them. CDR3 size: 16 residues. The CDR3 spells CASSQSPRSGVKDSFF. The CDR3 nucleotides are TGTGCCAGCAGCCAGTCTCCCCGAAGCGGGGTCAAAGATTCTTTCTTT.

CDR3 residues: CASRRAGLNTEAFF. The CDR3 DNA reads TGCGCCAGCAGGCGAGCAGGCTTGAACACTGAAGCTTTCTTT. The chain is built from TRBV5-1 and TRBJ1-1; D uncertain. The CDR3 is 14 amino acids. V was clipped by 5 bases and J by 0 bases, with 11 bases between them. Germline CDR1 is SGHRS and CDR2 is YFSETQ.

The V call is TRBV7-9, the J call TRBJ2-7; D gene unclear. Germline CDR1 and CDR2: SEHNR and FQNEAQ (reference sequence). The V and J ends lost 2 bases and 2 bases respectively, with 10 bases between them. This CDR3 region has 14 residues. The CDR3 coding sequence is TGTGCCAGCAGCTTAAAAGGCGACACCTACGAGCAGTACTTC. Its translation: CASSLKGDTYEQYF.

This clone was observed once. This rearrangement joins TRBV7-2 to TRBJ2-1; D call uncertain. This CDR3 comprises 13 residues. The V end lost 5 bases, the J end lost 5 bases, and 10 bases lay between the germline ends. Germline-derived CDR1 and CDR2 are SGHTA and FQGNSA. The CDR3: CASSLFSDNEQFF. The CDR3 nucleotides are TGTGCCAGCAGCCTTTTTTCGGACAATGAGCAGTTCTTC. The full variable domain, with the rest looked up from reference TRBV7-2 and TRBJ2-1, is GAGVSQSPSNKVTEKGKDVELRCDPISGHTALYWYRQSLGQGLEFLIYFQGNSAPDKSGLPSDRFSAERTGGSVSTLTIQRTQQEDSAVYLCASSLFSDNEQFFGPGTRLTVL.